The sequence of this T cell receptor beta chain was determined in a study of Tregs in tolerant kidney transplant recipients. The CDR3 consists of 14 residues. Trimming removed 4 bases at V and 4 bases at J, with 13 bases between. The germline CDR1 and CDR2 sequences are LNHDA and SQIVND (reference sequence). Of note for this clone: Antigen: not known.

Study outcomes and limitations: No direct test of biological reproducibility was done here. Some patients' samples used different primers over time, so nucleotide sequences weren't comparable.

Unstimulated Tregs (CD4+CD25+CD127-) and CD4+CD25- non-Tregs were sorted from PBMCs. Profiled with immunoSEQ multiplex PCR; TCRdb holds only in-frame clones, not every one. The sample has about 110,000 clones, roughly 90% seen once; the top ten hold roughly 0.35%. The rearrangement uses TRBV19 and TRBJ2-5, with a tentative D call TRBD2 (6 bases). The clonotype comes from a human donor who received a combined kidney and bone marrow transplant. This specimen was CD4+ T cells from blood, taken before the transplant. The CDR3 DNA reads as TGTGCCAGTAGTACTCGACTAGTCCGAGAGACCCAGTACTTC. This translates into CASSTRLVRETQYF.